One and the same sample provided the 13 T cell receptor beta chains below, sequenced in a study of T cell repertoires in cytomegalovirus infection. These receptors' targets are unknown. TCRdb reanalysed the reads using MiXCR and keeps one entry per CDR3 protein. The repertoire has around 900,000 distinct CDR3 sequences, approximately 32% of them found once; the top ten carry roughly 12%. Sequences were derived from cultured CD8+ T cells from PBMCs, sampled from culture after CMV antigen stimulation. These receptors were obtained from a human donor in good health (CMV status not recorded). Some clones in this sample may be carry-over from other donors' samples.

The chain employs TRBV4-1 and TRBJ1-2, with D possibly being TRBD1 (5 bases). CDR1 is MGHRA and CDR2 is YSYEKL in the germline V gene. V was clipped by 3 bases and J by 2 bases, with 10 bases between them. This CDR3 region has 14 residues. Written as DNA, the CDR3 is TGCGCCAGCAGCCACCTAGGGGACAACTATGGCTACACCTTC. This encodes CASSHLGDNYGYTF.

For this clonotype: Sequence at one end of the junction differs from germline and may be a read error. The CDR3 sequence is CASSQPFRWDTQYF. For the CDR3, the DNA is TGCGCCAGCAGCCAGCCGTTCCGCTGGGATACACAGTATTTT. V gene TRBV4-1 combines with J gene TRBJ2-3, with D unresolved. The CDR3 extends over 14 amino acids. The V gene's germline CDR1 is MGHRA and CDR2 YSYEKL.

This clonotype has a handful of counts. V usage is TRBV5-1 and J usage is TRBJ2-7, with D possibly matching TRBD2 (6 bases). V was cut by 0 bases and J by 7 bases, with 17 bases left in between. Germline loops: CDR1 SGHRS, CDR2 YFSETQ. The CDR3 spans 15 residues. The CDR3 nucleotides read TGCGCCAGCAGCTTGGAGGGACTCCGGAGGAGGGAGCAGTACGTC. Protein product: CASSLEGLRRREQYV.

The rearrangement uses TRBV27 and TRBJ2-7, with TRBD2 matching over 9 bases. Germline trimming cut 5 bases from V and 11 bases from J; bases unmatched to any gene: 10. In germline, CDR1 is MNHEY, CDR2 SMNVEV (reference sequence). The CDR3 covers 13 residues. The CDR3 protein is CASSMGLAGEEYF. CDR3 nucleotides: TGTGCCAGCAGTATGGGACTAGCAGGTGAGGAGTACTTC.

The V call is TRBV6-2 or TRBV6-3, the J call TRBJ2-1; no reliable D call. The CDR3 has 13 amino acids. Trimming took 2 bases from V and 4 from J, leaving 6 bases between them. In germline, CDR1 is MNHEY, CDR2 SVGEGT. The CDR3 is CASSYTSYNEQFF. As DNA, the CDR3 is TGTGCCAGCAGTTACACCTCTTACAATGAGCAGTTCTTC.

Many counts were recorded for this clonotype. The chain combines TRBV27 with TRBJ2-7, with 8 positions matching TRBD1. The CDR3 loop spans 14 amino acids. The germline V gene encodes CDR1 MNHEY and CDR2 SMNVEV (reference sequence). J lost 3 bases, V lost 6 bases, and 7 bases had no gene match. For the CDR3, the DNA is TGTGCCAGCAGCGGACAGGGTTCTCTCTACGAGCAGTACTTC. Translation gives CASSGQGSLYEQYF.

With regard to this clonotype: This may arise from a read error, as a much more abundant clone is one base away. The CDR3 DNA follows: TGTGCCAGCAGCTTAGATGGGCCTGCAGCAGATACGCAGCATTTT. Its protein product is CASSLDGPAADTQHF. This chain uses TRBV7-4 with TRBJ2-3; D gene uncertain. The DNA matches TRBJ1-5 better at its end, which makes the J call doubtful. CDR1 and CDR2 from the germline V gene are SGHVT and SQSDAQ. This CDR3 is 15 amino acids long.

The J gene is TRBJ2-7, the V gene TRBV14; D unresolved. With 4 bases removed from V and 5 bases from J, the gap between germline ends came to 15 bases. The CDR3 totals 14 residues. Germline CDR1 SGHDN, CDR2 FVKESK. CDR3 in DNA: TGTGCCAGCAGCCCCAGCTCCTACTTCCACGAGCAGTACTTC. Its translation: CASSPSSYFHEQYF.

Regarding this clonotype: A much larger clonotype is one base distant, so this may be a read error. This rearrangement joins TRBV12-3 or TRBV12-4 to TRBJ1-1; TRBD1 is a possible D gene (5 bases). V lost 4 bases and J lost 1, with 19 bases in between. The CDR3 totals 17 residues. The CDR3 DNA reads TGTGCCAGCAGTTCGTCTCCCGGGGCTTTCAGGAACACTGAAGCTTTCTTT. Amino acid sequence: CASSSSPGAFRNTEAFF.

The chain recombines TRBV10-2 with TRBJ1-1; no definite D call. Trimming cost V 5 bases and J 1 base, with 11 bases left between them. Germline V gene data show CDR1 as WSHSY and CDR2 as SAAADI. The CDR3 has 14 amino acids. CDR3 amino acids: CASSRSRSNTEAFF. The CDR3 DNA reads TGCGCCAGCAGTCGGTCACGTTCGAACACTGAAGCTTTCTTT.

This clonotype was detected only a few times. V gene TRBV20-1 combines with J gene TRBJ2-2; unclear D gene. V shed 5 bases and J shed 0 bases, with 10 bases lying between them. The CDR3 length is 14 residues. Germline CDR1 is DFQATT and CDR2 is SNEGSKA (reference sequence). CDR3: CSASVRPNTGELFF. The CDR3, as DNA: TGCAGTGCTTCGGTTAGACCGAACACCGGGGAGCTGTTTTTT.

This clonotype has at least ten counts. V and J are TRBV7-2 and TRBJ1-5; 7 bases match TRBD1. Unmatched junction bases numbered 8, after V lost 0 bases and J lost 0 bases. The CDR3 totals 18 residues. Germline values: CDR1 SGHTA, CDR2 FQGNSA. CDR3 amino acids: CASSLAGGDFFSNQPQHF. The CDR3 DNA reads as TGTGCCAGCAGCTTAGCAGGGGGCGATTTTTTTAGCAATCAGCCCCAGCATTTT.

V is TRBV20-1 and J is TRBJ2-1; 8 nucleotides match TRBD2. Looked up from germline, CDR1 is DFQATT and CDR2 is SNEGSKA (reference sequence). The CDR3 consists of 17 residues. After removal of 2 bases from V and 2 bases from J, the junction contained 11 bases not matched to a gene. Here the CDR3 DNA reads TGCAGTGCTAGACCCTCCCCCGGGGGGGGGGCCTACAATGAGCAGTTCTTC. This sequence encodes CSARPSPGGGAYNEQFF.